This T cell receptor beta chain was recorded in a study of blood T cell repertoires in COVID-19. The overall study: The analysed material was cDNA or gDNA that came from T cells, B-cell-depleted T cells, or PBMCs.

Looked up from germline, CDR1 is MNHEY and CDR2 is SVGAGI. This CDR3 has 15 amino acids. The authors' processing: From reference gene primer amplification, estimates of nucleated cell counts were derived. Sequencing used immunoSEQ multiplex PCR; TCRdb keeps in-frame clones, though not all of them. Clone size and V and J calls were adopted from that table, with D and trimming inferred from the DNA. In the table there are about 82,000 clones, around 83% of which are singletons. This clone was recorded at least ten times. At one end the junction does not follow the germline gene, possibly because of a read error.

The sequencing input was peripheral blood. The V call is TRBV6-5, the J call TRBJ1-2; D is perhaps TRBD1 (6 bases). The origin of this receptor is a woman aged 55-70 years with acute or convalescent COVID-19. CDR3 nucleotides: TGTGCCAGCAGTTATGGACAGAGGTCTAAATATGGCTACACCTTC. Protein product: CASSYGQRSKYGYTF.